The 12 T cell receptor beta chains listed next were all sequenced from one sample in a study of identical twins. A single record per CDR3 protein comes from TCRdb applying MiXCR to the 5' RACE reads. Found here are approximately 700,000 distinct CDR3 sequences, 15% to 20% of them singletons; the top ten hold 10% to 15%. These data also formed part of another study, on T cells expressing NK-cell markers.

The specimen sequenced was PBMCs. Receptors were obtained from a young woman in good health.

This clonotype occurred many times. This chain connects TRBV5-1 to TRBJ2-5; D might be TRBD2 (5 bases). The CDR3 extends over 14 amino acids. CDR1 SGHRS and CDR2 YFSETQ come from the germline V gene. Trimming removed 2 bases from V and 1 base from J, with 9 bases in between. The CDR3 protein is CASSLGGIQETQYF. CDR3 sequence (DNA): TGCGCCAGCAGCTTAGGAGGAATCCAAGAGACCCAGTACTTC.

This chain uses TRBV10-3 with TRBJ2-5; 8 bases map to TRBD1. Germline CDR1 ENHRY, CDR2 SYGVKD. J was trimmed by 5 bases and V by 0 bases; bases with no gene match: 8. This CDR3 is 16 amino acids long. As DNA, the CDR3 is TGTGCCATCAGTGAGTCTGGCAGGGGGCGCGGTGAGACCCAGTACTTC. This sequence encodes CAISESGRGRGETQYF.

V gene TRBV11-2 combines with J gene TRBJ1-4; D not certain. The V gene's germline CDR1 is SGHAT and CDR2 FQNNGV. CDR3 size: 11 residues. Trimming shortened V by 3 bases and J by 14 bases, and 10 bases separated the two germline ends. The CDR3 DNA is TGTGCCAGCAGCTTGGAGGGATCGCTGTTTTTT. This codes for CASSLEGSLFF.

A few counts support this clonotype. The V call is TRBV6-1, the J call TRBJ1-3; D unresolved. From germline, CDR1 is MNHNS and CDR2 SASEGT. CDR3 size: 13 residues. V lost 9 bases, J lost 2 bases, and 11 bases lay in between. The CDR3 region is CASYPRAGNTIYF. As DNA, the CDR3 is TGTGCCAGTTATCCTAGGGCTGGAAACACCATATATTTT.

The chain uses TRBV27 and TRBJ2-3; no reliable D call. Germline V lookup: CDR1 MNHEY, CDR2 SMNVEV (reference sequence). The CDR3 extends over 15 amino acids. Trimming took off 7 bases at V and 2 bases at J, with 16 bases between the two ends. CDR3 nucleotides: TGTGCCAGCACTACTCTAGGAACAGACACAGATACGCAGTATTTT. It yields the protein CASTTLGTDTDTQYF.

The chain links TRBV6-5 to TRBJ2-1; 7 bases fit TRBD1. V was clipped by 0 bases and J by 8 bases; unmatched bases: 7. Germline CDR1 is MNHEY and CDR2 is SVGAGI. The CDR3 sequence is 15 residues long. The DNA of the CDR3 is TGTGCCAGCAGTTACTCCCGGACAGGATGGGATGAGCAGTTCTTC. This sequence encodes CASSYSRTGWDEQFF.

This clonotype has only a few counts. The chain combines TRBV7-9 with TRBJ2-1; D perhaps matches TRBD2 (5 bases). Trimming took off 5 bases at V and 7 bases at J, with 21 bases between the two ends. Per germline, CDR1 SEHNR and CDR2 FQNEAQ (reference sequence). The CDR3 has 16 residues. This CDR3 reads CASSPRAGPELNEQFF. CDR3 coding DNA: TGTGCCAGCAGCCCCCGGGCGGGTCCCGAACTGAATGAGCAGTTCTTC. The whole variable domain, filled in from reference TRBV7-9 and TRBJ2-1, reads DTGVSQNPRHKITKRGQNVTFRCDPISEHNRLYWYRQTLGQGPEFLTYFQNEAQLEKSRLLSDRFSAERPKGSFSTLEIQRTEQGDSAMYLCASSPRAGPELNEQFFGPGTRLTVL.

The rearrangement uses TRBV5-6 and TRBJ2-1, with D maybe TRBD1 (5 bases). Germline lookup yields CDR1 SGHDT and CDR2 YYEEEE. The CDR3 sequence is 16 residues long. V lost 0 bases to trimming and J lost 2 bases, with 12 bases between them. CDR3 sequence reads: CASSLGTLKAYNEQFF. As DNA, the CDR3 is TGTGCCAGCAGCTTGGGGACACTTAAAGCCTACAATGAGCAGTTCTTC. The full variable domain, completed using reference TRBV5-6 and TRBJ2-1, is DAGVTQSPTHLIKTRGQQVTLRCSPKSGHDTVSWYQQALGQGPQFIFQYYEEEERQRGNFPDRFSGHQFPNYSSELNVNALLLGDSALYLCASSLGTLKAYNEQFFGPGTRLTVL.

This clonotype was picked up a small number of times. The V call is TRBV7-9, the J call TRBJ2-7; D remains ambiguous. CDR3 length: 12 amino acids. V was pared by 5 bases and J by 2 bases, with 7 bases between. From germline, CDR1 is SEHNR and CDR2 FQNEAQ (reference sequence). The CDR3 sequence is CASSPEPYEQYF. CDR3 in DNA: TGTGCCAGCAGCCCTGAGCCCTACGAGCAGTACTTC.

The V call is TRBV5-1, the J call TRBJ2-1, with D hard to call. The CDR3 runs 12 residues. Trimming removed 6 bases at V and 6 bases at J, with 10 bases between. Germline V gene data show CDR1 as SGHRS and CDR2 as YFSETQ. CDR3 residues: CASMSSSNEQFF. As DNA, the CDR3 is TGCGCCAGCATGTCCAGCTCCAATGAGCAGTTCTTC.

The table lists this clonotype with a few counts. The chain uses TRBV7-2 and TRBJ2-2; D gene unclear. This CDR3 has 15 amino acids. Germline CDR1 is SGHTA and CDR2 is FQGNSA. The V end was cut by 2 bases, the J end by 1 base, with 8 bases between. CDR3 coding DNA: TGTGCCAGCAGCTTAATTGCACAGAACACCGGGGAGCTGTTTTTT. This translates into CASSLIAQNTGELFF.

This clonotype was detected ten times or more. CDR3 in DNA: TGTGCCAGCAGTTTAAGGACAGCCTACGAGCAGTACTTC. Translated: CASSLRTAYEQYF. The chain couples TRBV12-3 or TRBV12-4 to TRBJ2-7, with a tentative D call TRBD1 (6 bases). The CDR3 length is 13 residues. V dropped 2 bases and J dropped 2 bases, with 7 bases sitting between them.